One and the same sample provided the 18 T cell receptor beta chains below, sequenced in a study of T cell responses to AZD1222 COVID-19 vaccine. The protocol was immunoSEQ multiplex PCR, while the TCRdb copy is restricted to in-frame clones and leaves out a portion. Of about 120,000 clones listed, approximately 91% are singletons. The specimen was peripheral blood, collected 28 days after the second AZD1222 dose. These receptors all stem from an adult who received the AZD1222 COVID-19 vaccine.

This clone came up once. This sequence joins TRBV6-2 or TRBV6-3 and TRBJ2-3; 8 bases match TRBD2. V trimming: 6 bases; J trimming: 3 bases; junction bases outside the gene matches: 17. CDR1 and CDR2 from the germline V gene are MNHEY and SVGEGT. The CDR3 spans 18 residues. CDR3 bases: TGTGCCAGCAGCCCAAAAAGTTCCTTAGCGGGACTGACAGATACGCAGTATTTT. Protein: CASSPKSSLAGLTDTQYF.

The table lists this clone with a count of one. This chain connects TRBV6-5 to TRBJ1-1; 10 bases fit TRBD1. The V and J ends lost 6 bases and 3 bases, in that order; junction bases with no gene match: 7. This CDR3 is built from 15 residues. Germline CDR1 is MNHEY and CDR2 is SVGAGI. The CDR3 region has the DNA TGTGCCAGCAGGGTGGGACAGGGGCTATACACTGAAGCTTTCTTT. It is translated as CASRVGQGLYTEAFF.

The rearrangement uses TRBV6-5 and TRBJ2-3; 11 nucleotides line up with TRBD2. CDR3 length: 14 amino acids. Per germline, CDR1 MNHEY and CDR2 SVGAGI. The junction had 4 bases not matched to a gene; V was cut back by 8 bases and J by 3 bases. The CDR3 bases are TGTGCCAGCCTAGCGGGAGGAGGTACAGATACGCAGTATTTT. Its translation: CASLAGGGTDTQYF.

The chain employs TRBV9 and TRBJ1-5, with D hard to call. Trimming removed 0 bases at V and 5 bases at J, with 9 bases between. CDR3 length equals 14 residues. Germline assignment: CDR1 SGDLS and CDR2 YYNGEE. CDR3 sequence reads: CASSVDMDDQPQHF. In DNA form, the CDR3 reads TGTGCCAGCAGCGTAGACATGGACGATCAGCCCCAGCATTTT.

The CDR3 is CASSWHENTEAFF. The CDR3 DNA reads as TGTGCCAGCAGTTGGCACGAAAACACTGAAGCTTTCTTT. J is TRBJ1-1 and V is TRBV12-3 or TRBV12-4; D not resolved. This CDR3 has 13 residues. V lost 4 bases and J 2 bases, leaving 8 bases between the germline ends.

The chain is built from TRBV28 and TRBJ1-2; D ambiguous. The CDR3 totals 13 residues. The germline V gene encodes CDR1 MDHEN and CDR2 SYDVKM. Trimming cost V 4 bases and J 8 bases, with 14 bases left between them. The CDR3 DNA sequence: TGTGCCAGCAGTTCGGGAGCAAGCGGCGGCTACACCTTC. It codes for CASSSGASGGYTF.

This CDR3 reads CASSLPGTGSHTGELFF. CDR3 nucleotide sequence: TGTGCCAGCAGCTTACCAGGGACAGGTAGCCACACCGGGGAGCTGTTTTTT. This chain joins TRBV7-3 and TRBJ2-2; 8 bases are a match to TRBD1. Germline values: CDR1 SGHTA, CDR2 FQGTGA. The CDR3 is 17 residues long. With V trimmed by 2 bases and J by 3 bases, 8 bases remained unmatched. Based on the CDR3 plus reference TRBV7-3 and TRBJ2-2, the full variable domain is GAGVSQTPSNKVTEKGKYVELRCDPISGHTALYWYRQSLGQGPEFLIYFQGTGAADDSGLPNDRFFAVRPEGSVSTLKIQRTERGDSAVYLCASSLPGTGSHTGELFFGEGSRLTVL.

V is TRBV5-5 and J is TRBJ2-7; possibly TRBD1 for D (5 bases). The V end was cut by 1 base, the J end by 3 bases, with 17 bases between. Germline lookup yields CDR1 SGHKS and CDR2 YYEKEE (reference sequence). CDR3 length: 16 residues. CDR3 in DNA: TGTGCCAGCAGCTTGCTAGGGGCGCGAATGGGCTACGAGCAGTACTTC. Translation gives CASSLLGARMGYEQYF. The complete variable domain, with remaining parts taken from reference TRBV5-5 and TRBJ2-7, reads DAGVTQSPTHLIKTRGQQVTLRCSPISGHKSVSWYQQVLGQGPQFIFQYYEKEERGRGNFPDRFSARQFPNYSSELNVNALLLGDSALYLCASSLLGARMGYEQYFGPGTRLTVT.

Written as DNA, the CDR3 is TGCGCCAGCTATCTATCACGGGGTTACAATGAGCAGTTCTTC. Its translation: CASYLSRGYNEQFF. The chain recombines TRBV5-1 with TRBJ2-1, with D possibly TRBD2 on 5 matching bases. The V gene lost 7 bases and the J gene lost 4 bases, with 15 bases spanning the gap. Germline V CDR1 and CDR2: SGHRS, YFSETQ. This CDR3 has 14 amino acids.

DNA of the CDR3: TGTGCCAGCAGTACTCCCGGGACCCGCACAGATACGCAGTATTTT. Translating gives CASSTPGTRTDTQYF. The rearrangement uses TRBV27 and TRBJ2-3, with D perhaps TRBD1 or TRBD2 (5 bases each). The CDR3 covers 15 residues. Germline V CDR1 and CDR2: MNHEY, SMNVEV (reference sequence). V was cut by 5 bases and J by 1 base, with 13 bases left in between.

The genes are TRBV3-1 (or the pseudogene TRBV3-2) and TRBJ2-7, with D hard to call. The CDR3 has 14 residues. With 1 base removed from V and 3 bases from J, the gap between germline ends came to 10 bases. The V gene's germline CDR1 is LGHDT and CDR2 YNNKEL (reference sequence). The CDR3 sequence: CASSQGEIYYEQYF. Written as DNA, the CDR3 is TGTGCCAGCAGCCAAGGGGAAATTTACTACGAGCAGTACTTC.

The genes are TRBV6-5 and TRBJ1-2; 9 bases are a match to TRBD1. Trimming took 6 bases from V and 8 from J; bases not matched to a gene: 7. Germline assignment: CDR1 MNHEY and CDR2 SVGAGI. The CDR3 covers 13 residues. In DNA, the CDR3 is TGTGCCAGCAGAGAGACAGGGGGAGGCGGCTACACCTTC. This sequence encodes CASRETGGGGYTF.

This clone was recorded only once. The rearrangement uses TRBV5-8 and TRBJ1-5; tentatively, D is TRBD1 (5 bases). V dropped 4 bases and J dropped 0 bases, with 14 bases sitting between them. The CDR3 runs to 16 residues. Germline CDR1 SGHTS, CDR2 YDEGEE. CDR3 sequence: CASSPWEGISNQPQHF. In DNA form, the CDR3 reads TGTGCCAGCAGCCCCTGGGAGGGGATTAGCAATCAGCCCCAGCATTTT.

The rearrangement links TRBV6-4 to TRBJ1-5; 7 positions agree with TRBD1. With V trimmed by 11 bases and J by 4 bases, 11 bases remained unmatched. CDR1 is MRHNA, CDR2 SNTAGT, per germline. CDR3 length: 14 amino acids. This CDR3 reads CARGGRDENQPQHF. The CDR3 DNA follows: TGTGCCCGAGGGGGCAGGGATGAGAATCAGCCCCAGCATTTT.

The chain combines TRBV19 with TRBJ1-3; the D gene is possibly TRBD1 (6 bases). This CDR3 contains 16 residues. The V gene's germline CDR1 is LNHDA and CDR2 SQIVND (reference sequence). The V and J ends lost 3 bases and 7 bases respectively, with 19 bases between them. CDR3: CASSIQGLVRRNTIYF. The CDR3 DNA reads as TGTGCCAGTAGTATTCAGGGGCTTGTTCGTCGGAACACCATATATTTT.

The V and J genes are TRBV15 and TRBJ2-1; 8 bases agree with TRBD2. This CDR3 has 17 residues. CDR1 and CDR2 from the germline V gene are LNHNV and YYDKDF (reference sequence). J gave up 8 bases and V 1 base, and 13 bases lay outside the gene matches. CDR3 residues: CATSRVGGRRAGDEQFF. The CDR3 DNA is TGTGCCACCAGCAGAGTGGGCGGGAGGAGGGCCGGGGATGAGCAGTTCTTC.

The rearrangement joins TRBV5-1 to TRBJ2-6; 10 bases are shared with TRBD2. Germline V gene sequence: CDR1 SGHRS, CDR2 YFSETQ. The CDR3 contains 19 residues. V lost 7 bases, J lost 0 bases, and 13 bases stayed unmatched. In DNA, the CDR3 is TGCGCCAGCTTGACGCTAGCGGGAGACCGACACTCTGGGGCCAACGTCCTGACTTTC. Translating it yields CASLTLAGDRHSGANVLTF.

CDR3 DNA: TGTGCCAGCAGCGTAGATGCAGGGGTGGACACTGAAGCTTTCTTT. Its translation: CASSVDAGVDTEAFF. The rearrangement links TRBV9 to TRBJ1-1; D is perhaps TRBD1 (6 bases). Trimming stripped 0 bases from V and 3 bases from J, with 12 bases between. The CDR3 covers 15 residues. CDR1 and CDR2 (germline): SGDLS, YYNGEE.